This TCR beta chain appears in the sequencing data of a study of low-dose radiotherapy and immunotherapy resistance in tumors. Across the study: Cohort 1 received 0.5 Gy per fraction every 2 weeks, totaling 6.5 Gy. Per fraction, Cohort 2 was given 1 Gy every two weeks, accumulating a total of 13 Gy over 26 weeks. Intravenous ipilimumab 1 mg/kg every six weeks was given with nivolumab 240 mg every two weeks. Every two weeks, cyclophosphamide 200 mg/m2 was infused one day before radiation plus immunotherapy.

TRAV- and TRBV-specific primers, spanning alpha and beta chains, primed first-strand cDNA. TCR amplification ran approximately 20 PCR cycles using constant-region and V-primer adapter primers. TCRdb independently ran MiXCR on the reads; one entry per CDR3 protein. The data show some 88,000 distinct CDR3 sequences, just under 9.5% seen once. Time point in this sample: before trial treatment. The sample holds many counts of this clonotype. The CDR3 consists of 15 residues. The germline V and J ends were trimmed by 4 bases and 0 bases, with 13 bases remaining between them. Per the germline V gene, CDR1 is SGHTA and CDR2 is FQGNSA.

The chain has TRBV7-2 and TRBJ2-7; D possibly corresponds to TRBD1 (5 bases). Here the sequenced sample was PBMCs, taken before treatment. This sequence was found in a male donor with prostate cancer. In DNA, the CDR3 is TGTGCCAGCAGCTCAGACAGAGCAGTCTCCTACGAGCAGTACTTC. Its protein is CASSSDRAVSYEQYF.